Presented here are 30 T cell receptor beta chains from one specimen sequenced in a study of T cell responses to AZD1222 COVID-19 vaccine. TCRdb's copy holds only in-frame clones and misses some; the assay was immunoSEQ multiplex PCR. The sample lists more than 150,000 clones, approximately 91% occurring once. The sample here was peripheral blood, taken on day 0 of AZD1222 vaccination. The receptors derive from an adult in good health.

This chain links TRBV3-1 (or the pseudogene TRBV3-2) with TRBJ1-1; D gene uncertain. CDR3 length: 13 amino acids. Looked up from germline, CDR1 is LGHDT and CDR2 is YNNKEL (reference sequence). Trimming took off 8 bases at V and 2 bases at J, with 12 bases between the two ends. The CDR3 DNA reads TGTGCCAGCCGTTTAGGGATCAACACTGAAGCTTTCTTT. Translated, it gives CASRLGINTEAFF.

This clone appeared a single time. The chain carries TRBV5-1 and TRBJ2-3; D uncertain. Trimming removed 1 base at V and 9 bases at J, with 15 bases between. Germline V gene data show CDR1 as SGHRS and CDR2 as YFSETQ. The CDR3 totals 14 residues. CDR3 nucleotides: TGCGCCAGCAGCTTGAACCCGGAAGGTGGAACGCAGTATTTT. As protein: CASSLNPEGGTQYF.

The V call is TRBV15, the J call TRBJ2-2; D uncertain. This CDR3 region has 16 residues. The germline V gene encodes CDR1 LNHNV and CDR2 YYDKDF (reference sequence). V lost 1 base and J lost 6, with 15 bases in between. For the CDR3, the DNA is TGTGCCACCAGCAGAGGCGGCGGTGGGATCTCCGGGGAGCTGTTTTTT. As protein: CATSRGGGGISGELFF.

The CDR3 reads CASINQEEYNSPLHF. As DNA, the CDR3 is TGTGCCAGCATCAATCAAGAGGAATATAATTCACCCCTCCACTTT. This chain joins TRBV5-4 and TRBJ1-6; D not certain. This CDR3 has 15 residues. Between the trimmed V and J ends, which lost 6 bases and 4 bases, there was a span of 14 bases. Germline CDR1 is SGHNT and CDR2 is YYREEE (reference sequence). Based on the CDR3 plus reference TRBV5-4 and TRBJ1-6, the full variable domain is ETGVTQSPTHLIKTRGQQVTLRCSSQSGHNTVSWYQQALGQGPQFIFQYYREEENGRGNFPPRFSGLQFPNYSSELNVNALELDDSALYLCASINQEEYNSPLHFGNGTRLTVT.

The chain recombines TRBV9 with TRBJ2-1; D not certain. V lost 4 bases and J 2 bases, leaving 22 bases between the germline ends. Germline V gives CDR1 SGDLS, CDR2 YYNGEE. This CDR3 is 18 amino acids long. CDR3 coding DNA: TGTGCCAGCAGCTCTCGCCATAGTGTTACTGGTACCTACAATGAGCAGTTCTTC. It translates to CASSSRHSVTGTYNEQFF.

The rearrangement uses TRBV7-2 and TRBJ1-2; the D gene is possibly TRBD1 (5 bases). The V end was cut by 1 base, the J end by 2 bases, with 8 bases between. This CDR3 has 14 amino acids. Germline-derived CDR1 and CDR2 are SGHTA and FQGNSA. CDR3: CASSLGRGNYGYTF. The CDR3 region has the DNA TGTGCCAGCAGCTTAGGTAGGGGAAACTATGGCTACACCTTC. Full variable domain (rest looked up from reference TRBV7-2 and TRBJ1-2): GAGVSQSPSNKVTEKGKDVELRCDPISGHTALYWYRQSLGQGLEFLIYFQGNSAPDKSGLPSDRFSAERTGGSVSTLTIQRTQQEDSAVYLCASSLGRGNYGYTFGSGTRLTVV.

The chain carries TRBV19 and TRBJ2-2, with a weak D call TRBD1 (6 bases). The germline V gene has CDR1 LNHDA and CDR2 SQIVND (reference sequence). The CDR3 runs 15 residues. The ends were cut back, 3 bases at V and 0 bases at J, with 8 bases in the middle. CDR3 amino acids: CASSITGTNTGELFF. DNA of the CDR3: TGTGCCAGTAGTATTACAGGGACGAACACCGGGGAGCTGTTTTTT.

This chain links TRBV4-1 with TRBJ2-7; 8 nucleotides align to TRBD2. This CDR3 region has 16 residues. Trimming at V came to 0 bases and at J to 5 bases, leaving 9 bases not matched to a gene. Germline V CDR1 and CDR2: MGHRA, YSYEKL. CDR3 nucleotides: TGCGCCAGCAGCCAAGACCCAGGACTAGCTATCCACGAGCAGTACTTC. This gives the protein CASSQDPGLAIHEQYF.

V usage is TRBV6-5 and J usage is TRBJ2-7; 8 bases align to TRBD2. The junction had 1 base not matched to a gene; V was cut back by 0 bases and J by 0 bases. The CDR3 consists of 15 residues. Germline CDR1 and CDR2: MNHEY and SVGAGI. As DNA, the CDR3 is TGTGCCAGCAGTTACTCGCGGGGGGCCTCCTACGAGCAGTACTTC. This gives the protein CASSYSRGASYEQYF.

This rearrangement joins TRBV4-3 to TRBJ2-7; TRBD1 matches at 9 bases. The CDR3 totals 17 residues. From germline, CDR1 is LGHNA and CDR2 YSLEER. Germline trimming cut 0 bases from V and 4 bases from J; bases unmatched to any gene: 10. The CDR3 bases are TGCGCCAGCAGCCAAGAAGCACCCGGGACAGGGTTATACGAGCAGTACTTC. Its translation is CASSQEAPGTGLYEQYF.

In its sample, this clone was seen a few times. The chain carries TRBV9 and TRBJ1-6, with D perhaps matching TRBD1 (5 bases). The CDR3 extends over 14 amino acids. Germline CDR1 SGDLS, CDR2 YYNGEE. V lost 0 bases, J lost 8 bases, and 9 bases lay in between. CDR3 amino acids: CASSVAATDSPLHF. CDR3 sequence (DNA): TGTGCCAGCAGCGTAGCGGCGACAGATTCACCCCTCCACTTT.

The CDR3 region is CASSTQNAVNTEAFF. The CDR3 DNA reads TGCGCCAGCAGCACCCAGAATGCAGTAAACACTGAAGCTTTCTTT. The rearrangement joins TRBV5-1 to TRBJ1-1; D gene uncertain. Germline V gives CDR1 SGHRS, CDR2 YFSETQ. CDR3 size: 15 residues. Between the trimmed V and J ends, which lost 4 bases and 2 bases, there was a span of 15 bases.

The gene calls are TRBV5-6 and TRBJ1-4, with D perhaps matching TRBD1 (5 bases). The CDR3 has 14 residues. The ends were cut back, 1 base at V and 8 bases at J, with 12 bases in the middle. The V gene's germline CDR1 is SGHDT and CDR2 YYEEEE. The CDR3 sequence is CASSLWSSGEKLFF. In DNA, the CDR3 is TGTGCCAGCAGCTTGTGGTCCTCAGGGGAAAAACTGTTTTTT.

The V call is TRBV7-8, the J call TRBJ2-7, with unresolved D. The CDR3 totals 14 residues. V gave up 0 bases and J gave up 1 base, with 7 bases separating them. Germline V lookup: CDR1 SGHVS, CDR2 FQNEAQ. CDR3 sequence reads: CASSLAGISYEQYF. The CDR3 bases are TGTGCCAGCAGCTTAGCGGGCATTTCCTACGAGCAGTACTTC. The entire variable domain, with the rest obtained from reference TRBV7-8 and TRBJ2-7, is as follows: GAGVSQSPRYKVAKRGQDVALRCDPISGHVSLFWYQQALGQGPEFLTYFQNEAQLDKSGLPSDRFFAERPEGSVSTLKIQRTQQEDSAVYLCASSLAGISYEQYFGPGTRLTVT.

The rearrangement joins TRBV7-2 to TRBJ2-1; D assignment may be TRBD1 or TRBD2 (5 bases each). Trimming pared 5 bases from V and 9 bases from J, leaving 23 bases between. Germline values: CDR1 SGHTA, CDR2 FQGNSA. This CDR3 is built from 16 residues. CDR3 bases: TGTGCCAGCAGCCCCCGGGGCAGAACGAGTACTGGTGAGCAGTTCTTC. This gives the protein CASSPRGRTSTGEQFF.

This chain joins TRBV19 and TRBJ1-1; D uncertain. The germline V gene has CDR1 LNHDA and CDR2 SQIVND (reference sequence). V lost 0 bases and J lost 7, with 9 bases in between. CDR3 length: 13 residues. The CDR3 bases are TGTGCCAGTAGTATAGATGGCGGCAGTGAAGCTTTCTTT. This gives the protein CASSIDGGSEAFF.

This clone was counted a few times. The V and J genes are TRBV19 and TRBJ2-1; 10 bases match TRBD1. The junction had 7 bases not matched to a gene; V was cut back by 6 bases and J by 5 bases. CDR3 length: 15 amino acids. CDR1 LNHDA and CDR2 SQIVND come from the germline V gene (reference sequence). The chain's CDR3 is CASSSRDRGNNEQFF. CDR3 DNA sequence: TGTGCCAGTAGCAGCAGGGACAGGGGCAACAATGAGCAGTTCTTC.

The table lists this clone with a count of one. The chain combines TRBV10-3 with TRBJ1-3; 9 bases align to TRBD1. V shed 6 bases and J 4 bases; nucleotides not matched to a gene: 16. The CDR3 has 18 residues. Germline values: CDR1 ENHRY, CDR2 SYGVKD. The CDR3 DNA sequence: TGTGCCATCAGGATCCGGGACAGGGAACGAGGTAGAGGAAACACCATATATTTT. Protein: CAIRIRDRERGRGNTIYF.

CDR3 sequence (DNA): TGCGCCAGCAGCGACGGACAGGGGGGAGAGACCCAGTACTTC. This gives the protein CASSDGQGGETQYF. The chain uses TRBV5-1 and TRBJ2-5; 10 bases are shared with TRBD1. Losses at the gene ends were 4 bases for V and 4 bases for J; bases not matched to a gene: 4. Per germline, CDR1 SGHRS and CDR2 YFSETQ. The CDR3 spans 14 residues.

The rearrangement uses TRBV4-2 and TRBJ2-2; 7 bases map to TRBD2. The germline V gene encodes CDR1 LGHNA and CDR2 YNFKEQ. The CDR3 loop spans 15 amino acids. With V trimmed by 4 bases and J by 6 bases, 8 bases remained unmatched. The CDR3 DNA is TGTGCCAGCAGCCGGTTAGCTGGGGGGGCCGGGGAGCTGTTTTTT. Residues: CASSRLAGGAGELFF.

This clone occurred once. The J gene is TRBJ2-7, the V gene TRBV3-1 (or the pseudogene TRBV3-2), with 7 positions matching TRBD2. Germline V gene lookup returns CDR1 LGHDT and CDR2 YNNKEL (reference sequence). The CDR3 runs to 16 residues. Trimming removed 0 bases from V and 3 bases from J; junction bases left unmatched: 8. As DNA, the CDR3 is TGTGCCAGCAGCCAAGATGGCGGGAGTTTTAGCTACGAGCAGTACTTC. Translated, it gives CASSQDGGSFSYEQYF.

In DNA form, the CDR3 reads TGTGCCAGCAGCGTAGGGGGACAGGGGAACTATGGCTACACCTTC. Protein product: CASSVGGQGNYGYTF. The chain has TRBV9 and TRBJ1-2, with 10 bases fitting TRBD1. Germline V lookup: CDR1 SGDLS, CDR2 YYNGEE. With 0 bases clipped from V and 2 bases from J, the junction kept 1 base outside the gene matches. The CDR3 totals 15 residues. The full variable domain, in which reference TRBV9 and TRBJ1-2 provide the parts outside the CDR3, is DSGVTQTPKHLITATGQRVTLRCSPRSGDLSVYWYQQSLDQGLQFLIQYYNGEERAKGNILERFSAQQFPDLHSELNLSSLELGDSALYFCASSVGGQGNYGYTFGSGTRLTVV.

This clone was found a few times. The chain has TRBV5-4 and TRBJ1-6, with 9 nucleotides matching TRBD1. Germline trimming cut 0 bases from V and 10 bases from J; bases unmatched to any gene: 5. Germline CDR1 SGHNT, CDR2 YYREEE (reference sequence). This CDR3 comprises 15 residues. The CDR3 nucleotides are TGTGCCAGCAGCTTGGAGGGACAGGGCGGATCACCCCTCCACTTT. It specifies CASSLEGQGGSPLHF.

The rearrangement uses TRBV10-3 and TRBJ2-2; TRBD2 is a possible D gene (6 bases). The CDR3 is 15 amino acids. Germline CDR1 and CDR2: ENHRY and SYGVKD. Trimming removed 5 bases at V and 7 bases at J, with 17 bases between. The CDR3 is CAISRDRGSGGELFF. The CDR3 region has the DNA TGTGCCATCAGTCGGGACCGGGGGTCTGGCGGGGAGCTGTTTTTT.

V is TRBV7-7 and J is TRBJ2-3; 7 bases agree with TRBD2. The germline V gene encodes CDR1 SSHAT and CDR2 FNYEAQ (reference sequence). The J segment lost 1 base and the V segment lost 5 bases, leaving 6 bases of the junction unmatched. The CDR3 runs to 15 residues. The CDR3 reads CASSEGLGGTDTQYF. The CDR3, as DNA: TGTGCCAGCAGCGAAGGACTAGGAGGCACAGATACGCAGTATTTT.

The chain uses TRBV27 and TRBJ2-1; 7 bases match TRBD1. The germline V gene encodes CDR1 MNHEY and CDR2 SMNVEV (reference sequence). J was trimmed by 3 bases and V by 5 bases; bases with no gene match: 1. The CDR3 is 13 residues long. CDR3 residues: CASSNRGYNEQFF. CDR3 DNA sequence: TGTGCCAGCAGTAACAGGGGCTACAATGAGCAGTTCTTC.

V usage is TRBV6-2 or TRBV6-3 and J usage is TRBJ2-5; weak D call: TRBD2 (5 bases). Trimming left V 6 bases short and J 5 bases short, with 19 bases between. The CDR3 totals 15 residues. Per germline, CDR1 MNHEY and CDR2 SVGEGT. The CDR3 loop reads CASSPVGSARETQYF. DNA of the CDR3: TGTGCCAGCAGCCCGGTGGGGAGTGCACGGGAGACCCAGTACTTC.

As for this clone: Other DNA sequences in this sample translate to the same CDR3. This chain uses TRBV5-1 with TRBJ1-6; the D gene is possibly TRBD1 (6 bases). The CDR3 contains 14 residues. V lost 0 bases and J 9 bases, leaving 10 bases between the germline ends. Germline CDR1 is SGHRS and CDR2 is YFSETQ. Here the CDR3 DNA reads TGCGCCAGCAGCTTGGTGGGGGCGGGTTCACCCCTCCACTTT. It specifies CASSLVGAGSPLHF.

The chain uses TRBV5-6 and TRBJ2-7; 7 bases fit TRBD1. Trimming cost V 3 bases and J 1 base; bases outside gene matches: 1. CDR1 SGHDT and CDR2 YYEEEE come from the germline V gene. The CDR3 is 13 residues long. The CDR3 sequence is CASSSGQSYEQYF. CDR3 nucleotide sequence: TGTGCCAGCAGCTCGGGACAGTCCTACGAGCAGTACTTC.

The CDR3 nucleotides read TGCGCCAGCAGCCGAAATGAGGTCTACGAGCAGTACTTC. Its protein product is CASSRNEVYEQYF. J is TRBJ2-7 and V is TRBV5-1, with D unresolved. This CDR3 is built from 13 residues. V was pared by 4 bases and J by 3 bases, with 11 bases between. Germline lookup yields CDR1 SGHRS and CDR2 YFSETQ.